The clone carrying this TCR beta chain was picked up many times. The data were taken from a study of T-cell reconstitution after alpha-beta-depleted transplantation in children. V lost 4 bases and J lost 1, with 14 bases in between. Per the germline V gene, CDR1 is SGHRS and CDR2 is YFSETQ. The CDR3 has 15 residues. For TCRbeta, the library was prepared with unique molecular identifiers. TCRdb analysed the PCR reads with MiXCR anew, one entry per CDR3 protein. The sample lists just over 350,000 distinct CDR3 sequences, roughly 15% occurring once. This TCR was recovered from a human donor who donated a stem cell graft to a child with Fanconi anemia. The specimen comprised PBMCs, sampled from the stem cell graft. The chain recombines TRBV5-1 with TRBJ2-5; D is unclear. CDR3 DNA sequence: TGCGCCAGCAGCCCTCAGACTGCTTTCCAAGAGACCCAGTACTTC. Translating it yields CASSPQTAFQETQYF.